This T cell receptor (beta chain) derives from a study of cytomegalovirus exposure and HLA in healthy donors. Study-level findings and limits: The authors considered a cluster of highly shared sequence variants likely to be a sequencing artifact. Earlier findings revealed that most TCR beta V segments proved productive either about 87% or about 30% of the time.

The CDR3 extends over 13 amino acids. V lost 5 bases to trimming and J lost 9 bases, with 16 bases between them. The germline V gene encodes CDR1 MNHEY and CDR2 SVGAGI. For this clone: Its antigen is unidentified.

60 Vbeta and 13 Jbeta primers were used in PCR. Repertoires were generated with immunoSEQ multiplex PCR, while TCRdb's copy carries only in-frame clones and drops some. The sample yields approximately 160,000 clones, 65% to 80% seen once. The sequence was collected from a woman aged 45-65 years in good health and CMV-seropositive. The sequencing sample was made of PBMCs. This chain connects TRBV6-5 to TRBJ1-1; the D gene is possibly TRBD1 (6 bases). For the CDR3, the DNA is TGTGCCAGCAGTCTTACTTCGACAGGACAAGCTTTCTTT. Its translation is CASSLTSTGQAFF.